The clone carrying this T cell receptor (beta chain) has a handful of counts. This sample is part of a study of blood T cell repertoires in COVID-19. Here immunoSEQ multiplex PCR was the method, and the copy in TCRdb shows in-frame clones only, minus some. This table has around 80,000 clones, approximately 78% appearing once. The germline V gene has CDR1 MNHNY and CDR2 SVGAGI (reference sequence). V was pared by 2 bases and J by 7 bases, with 12 bases between. This CDR3 contains 14 residues. The V gene is TRBV6-6, the J gene TRBJ1-5; tentatively, D is TRBD1 (5 bases). The receptor comes from a man between 60 and 70 years old with acute or convalescent COVID-19. What was sequenced was peripheral blood. DNA of the CDR3: TGTGCCAGCAGTTACGAGGGGAGGCGGCAGCCCCAGCATTTT. The encoded protein is CASSYEGRRQPQHF.